This T cell receptor beta chain was recorded in a study of shared T cell receptors in the human thymus. CDR3 length: 15 amino acids. The J segment lost 4 bases and the V segment lost 5 bases, leaving 11 bases of the junction unmatched. The germline gives CDR1 SEHNR, CDR2 FQNEAQ (reference sequence). Some clones are missing from TCRdb's copy, which holds only in-frame ones; the method was immunoSEQ multiplex PCR. The sample shows some 760,000 clones, approximately 83% of them seen only once. This sample was also put to use in a study of human thymus T cells. From that second work: The donors were infants in Finland with congenital heart defects, otherwise immunologically healthy. From resections taken during corrective heart surgery, the thymus tissue was obtained.

Sequenced input: thymocytes. This sequence originates from a girl under three years old with a congenital heart defect. This sequence joins TRBV7-9 and TRBJ2-7; 7 positions agree with TRBD1. The CDR3 DNA follows: TGTGCCAGCAGCCCTAATGACAGGGCCCCATACGAGCAGTACTTC. Protein sequence: CASSPNDRAPYEQYF. Filled out from reference TRBV7-9 and TRBJ2-7, the complete variable domain reads DTGVSQNPRHKITKRGQNVTFRCDPISEHNRLYWYRQTLGQGPEFLTYFQNEAQLEKSRLLSDRFSAERPKGSFSTLEIQRTEQGDSAMYLCASSPNDRAPYEQYFGPGTRLTVT.